The clone carrying this TCR beta chain appeared many times. Stable disease denoted Graves' hyperthyroidism without ophthalmopathy progression within 18 months. Using 10 ml of fresh peripheral blood, PBMCs were prepared. These data originate in a study of T cells in Graves' hyperthyroidism and ophthalmopathy. TCR beta CDR3 sequences were amplified from RNA transcripts. The HTBI primer set served for first-round RT-PCR of the TCR CDR3. TCRdb re-derived calls from the multiplex PCR reads in MiXCR, one entry per CDR3 protein. Counted here are about 400,000 distinct CDR3 sequences, roughly 13% occurring once; the ten biggest clones make up more than 4.5%. The CDR3 is 18 amino acids. Between the trimmed V and J ends, which lost 0 bases and 2 bases, there was a span of 19 bases. Germline V CDR1 and CDR2: SGHTS, YDEGEE.

The sample comprised blood. The TCR sequence derives from a woman under 30 with Graves' hyperthyroidism. The gene calls are TRBV5-8 and TRBJ2-3, with D perhaps TRBD1 (6 bases). The CDR3 coding sequence is TGTGCCAGCAGCTTGGAGGATACCGGGACACAAGACACAGATACGCAGTATTTT. It translates to CASSLEDTGTQDTDTQYF.